Presented here are 23 T cell receptor beta chains from one specimen sequenced in a study of cytomegalovirus exposure and HLA in healthy donors. Primers: 60 Vbeta forward and 13 Jbeta reverse. Measured with immunoSEQ multiplex PCR; TCRdb has only the in-frame clones, and not every one. The sample's table shows about 67,000 clones. Sequencing input: PBMCs. The receptors derive from a man in his thirties or forties in good health and CMV-seropositive.

The chain recombines TRBV7-6 with TRBJ2-5; no reliable D call. Germline loops: CDR1 SGHVS, CDR2 FNYEAQ. The CDR3 covers 11 residues. V lost 5 bases and J lost 2, with 3 bases in between. CDR3 sequence: CASSPQETQYF. In nucleotides, the CDR3 is TGTGCCAGCAGCCCTCAAGAGACCCAGTACTTC.

This chain uses TRBV6-1 with TRBJ1-3; D is unresolved. This CDR3 comprises 15 residues. CDR1 is MNHNS, CDR2 SASEGT, per germline. V lost 1 base, J lost 0 bases, and 7 bases lay in between. CDR3 residues: CASSEGPYSGNTIYF. The DNA of the CDR3 is TGTGCCAGCAGTGAAGGCCCCTACTCTGGAAACACCATATATTTT.

V is TRBV4-1 and J is TRBJ2-2; 7 nucleotides agree with TRBD2. The ends lost 3 bases at V and 4 bases at J; junction bases unmatched: 14. Germline V gene lookup returns CDR1 MGHRA and CDR2 YSYEKL. The CDR3 has 18 residues. The CDR3 protein is CASSQALNLAGVTGELFF. In DNA form, the CDR3 reads TGCGCCAGCAGCCAGGCCCTCAATCTGGCGGGAGTCACCGGGGAGCTGTTTTTT.

The chain has TRBV7-3 and TRBJ2-5; 11 nucleotides agree with TRBD2. The germline V gene has CDR1 SGHTA and CDR2 FQGTGA. V lost 1 base and J lost 4; bases outside the gene matches: 2. This CDR3 is built from 15 residues. CDR3 region: CASSLIGTSGETQYF. As DNA, the CDR3 is TGTGCCAGCAGCTTAATAGGGACTAGCGGAGAGACCCAGTACTTC.

The rearrangement links TRBV11-2 to TRBJ2-1; no clear D gene. CDR1 and CDR2 from the germline V gene are SGHAT and FQNNGV. The CDR3 has 13 amino acids. Between the trimmed V and J ends, which lost 1 base and 10 bases, there was a span of 11 bases. The CDR3 region has the DNA TGTGCCAGCAGCTTAGTTACACCCAGGGAGCAGTTCTTC. It encodes CASSLVTPREQFF. Together with reference TRBV11-2 and TRBJ2-1, the CDR3 gives the full variable domain: EAGVAQSPRYKIIEKRQSVAFWCNPISGHATLYWYQQILGQGPKLLIQFQNNGVVDDSQLPKDRFSAERLKGVDSTLKIQPAKLEDSAVYLCASSLVTPREQFFGPGTRLTVL.

The V call is TRBV11-2, the J call TRBJ2-7; D uncertain. The CDR3 contains 14 residues. V was cut by 4 bases and J by 5 bases, with 15 bases left in between. The V gene's germline CDR1 is SGHAT and CDR2 FQNNGV. The CDR3: CASSSRPRKDEQYF. The CDR3 nucleotides read TGTGCCAGCAGCTCCCGACCGAGGAAGGACGAGCAGTACTTC. Drawing the rest from reference TRBV11-2 and TRBJ2-7, the complete variable domain is EAGVAQSPRYKIIEKRQSVAFWCNPISGHATLYWYQQILGQGPKLLIQFQNNGVVDDSQLPKDRFSAERLKGVDSTLKIQPAKLEDSAVYLCASSSRPRKDEQYFGPGTRLTVT.

This chain joins TRBV11-2 and TRBJ2-7, with 10 bases fitting TRBD2. Germline CDR1 reads SGHAT; CDR2 reads FQNNGV. The CDR3 is made up of 15 amino acids. Trimming took 7 bases from V and 2 from J; bases not matched to a gene: 8. CDR3 protein: CASTRSGGVAYEQYF. The CDR3 nucleotides are TGTGCCAGCACCCGAAGCGGGGGGGTCGCCTACGAGCAGTACTTC.

This sequence joins TRBV30 and TRBJ1-4; 7 bases align to TRBD1. Germline V gene sequence: CDR1 GTSNPN, CDR2 SVGIG (reference sequence). CDR3 length: 14 amino acids. Unmatched junction bases numbered 7, after V lost 4 bases and J lost 5 bases. DNA for the CDR3: TGTGCCTGGAAAACCGGGACAGCAAATGAAAAACTGTTTTTT. It translates to CAWKTGTANEKLFF.

The V gene is TRBV6-5, the J gene TRBJ1-1; perhaps TRBD1 as D (5 bases). Germline CDR1 and CDR2: MNHEY and SVGAGI. V lost 5 bases to trimming and J lost 8 bases, with 18 bases between them. This CDR3 has 14 residues. The CDR3 here is CASSEEAGRSEAFF. In nucleotides, the CDR3 is TGTGCCAGCAGTGAAGAGGCAGGGCGGAGCGAAGCTTTCTTT.

This chain uses TRBV7-8 with TRBJ2-7; D not certain. Germline CDR1 and CDR2: SGHVS and FQNEAQ. The V gene lost 5 bases and the J gene lost 6 bases, with 20 bases spanning the gap. CDR3 length: 15 amino acids. CDR3 nucleotide sequence: TGTGCCAGCAGCCGCTCCGGGTCCGAGGCTAGCGAGCAGTACTTC. Translating it yields CASSRSGSEASEQYF. The full variable domain, with the rest looked up from reference TRBV7-8 and TRBJ2-7, is GAGVSQSPRYKVAKRGQDVALRCDPISGHVSLFWYQQALGQGPEFLTYFQNEAQLDKSGLPSDRFFAERPEGSVSTLKIQRTQQEDSAVYLCASSRSGSEASEQYFGPGTRLTVT.

The chain links TRBV7-6 to TRBJ2-1; the D is unclear. The CDR3 covers 13 residues. Germline-derived CDR1 and CDR2 are SGHVS and FNYEAQ. Trimming stripped 5 bases from V and 5 bases from J, with 10 bases between. The CDR3 region is CASSPPPDNEQFF. As DNA, the CDR3 is TGTGCCAGCAGCCCACCGCCGGACAATGAGCAGTTCTTC.

The V gene is TRBV27, the J gene TRBJ2-1; 7 positions match TRBD1. Germline CDR1 MNHEY, CDR2 SMNVEV (reference sequence). V shed 5 bases, J shed 4 bases, and the junction held 11 bases outside the gene matches. This CDR3 has 16 residues. Written as DNA, the CDR3 is TGTGCCAGCAGTCCGCTACGACAGGGTGGGTACAATGAGCAGTTCTTC. Amino acid sequence: CASSPLRQGGYNEQFF.

The chain recombines TRBV6-1 with TRBJ2-7, with 8 bases aligning to TRBD2. V shed 6 bases and J 3 bases; nucleotides not matched to a gene: 10. This CDR3 contains 15 residues. CDR1 MNHNS and CDR2 SASEGT come from the germline V gene. The CDR3 DNA is TGTGCCAGCAGGGAGGGAGCGGGAGCTAACTACGAGCAGTACTTC. It codes for CASREGAGANYEQYF.

This clone shows up as medium-sized by frequency. V is TRBV6-4 and J is TRBJ1-5, with D unresolved. Germline V gene lookup returns CDR1 MRHNA and CDR2 SNTAGT. V lost 6 bases, J lost 1 base, and 10 bases lay in between. The CDR3 runs to 14 residues. CDR3 residues: CASSESTSNQPQHF. CDR3 bases: TGTGCCAGCAGCGAGTCCACGAGCAATCAGCCCCAGCATTTT.

The chain is built from TRBV4-1 and TRBJ1-1, with TRBD1 matching 8 bases. The CDR3 runs 15 residues. In germline, CDR1 is MGHRA, CDR2 YSYEKL. J gave up 0 bases and V 4 bases, and 4 bases lay outside the gene matches. Here the CDR3 reads CASSLQTGVNTEAFF. The DNA of the CDR3 is TGCGCCAGCAGCCTCCAGACAGGGGTGAACACTGAAGCTTTCTTT.

The chain combines TRBV15 with TRBJ2-7, with D tentatively TRBD2 (6 bases). The CDR3 sequence is 16 residues long. Between the trimmed V and J ends, which lost 3 bases and 2 bases, there was a span of 17 bases. CDR1 LNHNV and CDR2 YYDKDF come from the germline V gene (reference sequence). This chain's CDR3 is CATSRGVGGQAYEQYF. As DNA, the CDR3 is TGTGCCACCAGCAGGGGGGTGGGAGGCCAAGCCTACGAGCAGTACTTC.

The chain combines TRBV20-1 with TRBJ2-7; D remains ambiguous. Germline lookup yields CDR1 DFQATT and CDR2 SNEGSKA (reference sequence). CDR3 length: 11 residues. Trimming removed 6 bases from V and 4 bases from J, with 10 bases in between. The CDR3: CSAPDLYEQYF. CDR3 nucleotides: TGCAGTGCCCCTGACTTGTACGAGCAGTACTTC.

The chain carries TRBV6-1 and TRBJ1-5, with D unresolved. The CDR3 spans 15 residues. Germline CDR1 reads MNHNS; CDR2 reads SASEGT. With 4 bases removed from V and 5 bases from J, the gap between germline ends came to 15 bases. CDR3 loop: CASSVVGSRDQPQHF. The CDR3 nucleotides read TGTGCCAGCAGTGTAGTGGGGAGTCGCGATCAGCCCCAGCATTTT.

Remarks on this clone: Its ends do not fully match the called genes, so a read error is possible. Here the CDR3 reads CASSESVYEQYF. CDR3 coding DNA: TGTGCCAGCAGCGAATCCGTGTACGAGCAGTACTTC. V usage is TRBV25-1 and J usage is TRBJ2-7; no clear D. This CDR3 contains 12 residues. CDR1 MGHDK and CDR2 SYGVNS come from the germline V gene.

Of note for this clone: Mismatch with germline at one junction end may stem from a read error. The chain links TRBV30 to TRBJ2-5; TRBD2 might be the D (5 bases). The CDR3 consists of 15 residues. Germline lookup yields CDR1 GTSNPN and CDR2 SVGIG (reference sequence). The CDR3 DNA reads TGTGCCGGGAGTGGCTTCGGGGTAGACCAAGAGACCCAGTACTTC. Its protein is CAGSGFGVDQETQYF.

This chain joins TRBV2 and TRBJ2-2; weak D call: TRBD2 (5 bases). CDR3 size: 15 residues. CDR1 SNHLY and CDR2 FYNNEI come from the germline V gene. Trimming pared 3 bases from V and 1 base from J, leaving 9 bases between. The CDR3 DNA reads TGTGCCAGCAGTGATGAGGGATTGAACACCGGGGAGCTGTTTTTT. This sequence encodes CASSDEGLNTGELFF. The full variable domain, its missing parts supplied by reference TRBV2 and TRBJ2-2, is EPEVTQTPSHQVTQMGQEVILRCVPISNHLYFYWYRQILGQKVEFLVSFYNNEISEKSEIFDDQFSVERPDGSNFTLKIRSTKLEDSAMYFCASSDEGLNTGELFFGEGSRLTVL.

The chain has TRBV7-6 and TRBJ2-3; D gene unclear. Germline CDR1 reads SGHVS; CDR2 reads FNYEAQ. The ends were cut back, 4 bases at V and 0 bases at J, with 11 bases in the middle. There are 15 residues in the CDR3. CDR3 sequence (DNA): TGTGCCAGCAGCTCCCATCCGCGGAGCACAGATACGCAGTATTTT. Its protein product is CASSSHPRSTDTQYF.

The chain has TRBV5-1 and TRBJ1-2; the match to TRBD1 covers 11 bases. The germline V gene has CDR1 SGHRS and CDR2 YFSETQ. The V gene end was trimmed by 0 bases and the J gene end by 4 bases; junction bases not matched to a gene: 5. The CDR3 totals 16 residues. This CDR3 is CASSLAGQGEVYGYTF. The DNA of the CDR3 is TGCGCCAGCAGCTTGGCGGGACAGGGGGAAGTCTATGGCTACACCTTC.